This T cell receptor (beta chain) emerged from a study of Graves' ophthalmopathy and Graves' hyperthyroidism. Across the whole study: Peripheral blood collection took place at initial diagnosis, before any treatment.

This clonotype was detected ten times or more. From RNA, the CDR3 regions of TCR beta chains were amplified and sequenced. The first round was an RT-PCR with HTBI primers, and the second round was a multiplex PCR. In TCRdb, the multiplex PCR reads were re-called with MiXCR into one record per CDR3 protein. The sample holds hundreds of thousands of distinct CDR3 sequences, 13% to 15% seen once. Those donors who had ophthalmopathy presented with moderate-to-severe activity, a CAS of ≥3, a NOSPECS of ≥4 and a duration under 3 months. Diagnosis relied on clinical symptoms, serum thyroxine, TRAb, thyroid ultrasound and orbital computed tomography. The sequence was obtained from a woman in her 30s with Graves' ophthalmopathy. The sample taken for sequencing was blood.

The CDR3, as DNA: TGTGCCAGCGAACCGGGCTCGGAGGGCGTTCAGCCCCAGCATTTT. As protein: CASEPGSEGVQPQHF. The rearrangement uses TRBV2 and TRBJ1-5; D gene unclear. The CDR3 totals 15 residues. Per the germline V gene, CDR1 is SNHLY and CDR2 is FYNNEI. The V end was cut by 8 bases, the J end by 6 bases, with 20 bases between.